This T cell receptor beta chain originates from a study of PD-1 blockade in classical Hodgkin lymphoma. Study-wide results and caveats: Newly diagnosed patients were said to have less baseline TCR diversity than healthy donors did. Still unresolved is the cause of the repertoire differences, which may be disease activity or prior therapy.

Comments on this clone: The antigen is not known.

J was trimmed by 2 bases and V by 8 bases; bases with no gene match: 5. The germline CDR1 and CDR2 sequences are MDHEN and SYDVKM. This CDR3 contains 13 residues. Each and every patient relapsed after autologous stem cell transplantation, and patients got differing brentuximab vedotin exposure. CD4+ T cells were purified from thawed PBMCs by negative selection. Best response was recorded as complete response, partial response or progressive disease. Using immunoSEQ multiplex PCR, the repertoire was profiled, and TCRdb retains in-frame clones only, with some absent. This sample has around 36,000 clones, with 75% to 95% found just once.

The J gene is TRBJ2-7, the V gene TRBV28; 8 bases are a match to TRBD1. The sample in question was CD4+ T cells from blood, obtained at baseline. The receptor was derived from a human donor with classical Hodgkin lymphoma. CDR3 DNA: TGTGCCAGCGGGGGGACAGGAGCCTACGAGCAGTACTTC. This codes for CASGGTGAYEQYF.